Listed here are 8 T cell receptor beta chains from one sample, sequenced in a study of Tregs in tolerant kidney transplant recipients. Using immunoSEQ multiplex PCR, the repertoire was profiled, and TCRdb retains in-frame clones only, with some absent. The sample features approximately 5,800 clones, with around 42% in its top ten. The nonmyeloablative bone marrow transplants came from related graft donors, with transient mixed chimerism. Sequences were derived from CD8+ T cells from blood (PBMCs), sampled 12 months after the transplant. All receptors derive from a human patient who received a combined kidney and bone marrow transplant. Some of these T cells may belong to the graft donor.

As for this clone: The read ends 3 residues before the CDR3 terminus; that terminus is restored from the germline J gene. J is TRBJ2-7 and V is TRBV19, with D possibly TRBD1 on 6 matching bases. CDR1 LNHDA and CDR2 SQIVND come from the germline V gene (reference sequence). The CDR3 runs to 13 residues. With 3 bases removed from V and 6 bases from J, the gap between germline ends came to 12 bases. The part of the CDR3 DNA that was read is TGTGCCAGTAGTATGGGTACAGGGCCCGAG. Translating it yields CASSMGTGPE. The entire CDR3 protein reads CASSMGTGPEQYF.

With regard to this clone: The CDR3 end is not reached by the read, which stops 3 residues before it; the germline J gene fills it in. The chain is built from TRBV27 and TRBJ2-1, with TRBD2 identical over 10 bases. Germline lookup yields CDR1 MNHEY and CDR2 SMNVEV (reference sequence). J lost 7 bases, V lost 6 bases, and 0 bases had no gene match. The CDR3 consists of 12 residues. The CDR3 is CASRLAGNEQFF. The covered CDR3 bases are TGTGCCAGCAGACTAGCGGGGAATGAG.

Comments on this clone: With the read ending 3 residues before the CDR3 end, the germline J gene is used to fill in that end. The J gene is TRBJ2-7, the V gene TRBV5-5; tentative D call: TRBD1 (5 bases). Deletions cut 1 base from V and 5 bases from J, with 16 bases between. Germline lookup yields CDR1 SGHKS and CDR2 YYEKEE (reference sequence). The CDR3 contains 15 residues. The covered CDR3 bases are TGTGCCAGCAGCTTGATAGGGGATGAGGTCCACGAG. Translating gives CASSLIGDEVHE. Given in full, the CDR3 is CASSLIGDEVHEQYF. Full variable domain (missing parts from reference TRBV5-5 and TRBJ2-7): DAGVTQSPTHLIKTRGQQVTLRCSPISGHKSVSWYQQVLGQGPQFIFQYYEKEERGRGNFPDRFSARQFPNYSSELNVNALLLGDSALYLCASSLIGDEVHEQYFGPGTRLTVT.

A remark on this clone: The read is 3 residues too short to cover the CDR3 end, so that end is filled in from the germline J gene. This chain connects TRBV7-9 to TRBJ1-2; no clear D. The germline V gene has CDR1 SEHNR and CDR2 FQNEAQ (reference sequence). The V and J ends lost 3 bases and 2 bases respectively, with 10 bases between them. CDR3 length equals 14 residues. Incomplete CDR3 DNA: TGTGCCAGCAGCTTCGTCGACACCAACTATGGC. This translates into CASSFVDTNYG. The full CDR3 protein is CASSFVDTNYGYTF.

Turning to this clone: The observed sequence ends 3 residues before the CDR3 terminus, with the missing tail filled in from the germline J gene. The chain combines TRBV20-1 with TRBJ1-4; no definite D call. The CDR3 covers 15 residues. Germline-derived CDR1 and CDR2 are DFQATT and SNEGSKA (reference sequence). V lost 2 bases to trimming and J lost 7 bases, with 17 bases between them. The DNA read from the CDR3 is TGCAGTGCTAGACCCCGGGTCGTGGCCCGTGAAAAA. As protein: CSARPRVVAREK. The complete CDR3 protein is CSARPRVVAREKLFF.

Comments on this clone: The read finishes 3 residues shy of the CDR3 end, and the germline J gene is used to complete it. The J gene is TRBJ1-4, the V gene TRBV2; D may be TRBD1 (5 bases). V lost 4 bases, J lost 2 bases, and 11 bases lay in between. This CDR3 is built from 15 residues. CDR1 is SNHLY, CDR2 FYNNEI, per germline. The CDR3 spells CASSGLKGTNEKLFF. Partial CDR3 DNA: TGTGCCAGCAGTGGCCTAAAGGGGACTAATGAAAAA.

This clone is identified as medium-sized from frequency. Read sequence stops 3 residues before the CDR3 end, and the germline J gene provides the missing end. This chain joins TRBV5-4 and TRBJ1-1, with D possibly being TRBD1 (5 bases). Deletions cut 3 bases from V and 4 bases from J, with 10 bases between. The CDR3 consists of 13 residues. Germline V gives CDR1 SGHNT, CDR2 YYREEE (reference sequence). This chain's CDR3 is CASSSQRGTEAFF. CDR3 bases read: TGTGCCAGCAGCTCCCAGAGGGGCACTGAA.

Concerning this clone itself: The CDR3 end lies 3 residues beyond the end of the read and is filled in from the germline J gene. The chain has TRBV5-1 and TRBJ1-1, with 8 nucleotides matching TRBD1. Looked up from germline, CDR1 is SGHRS and CDR2 is YFSETQ. The CDR3 spans 11 residues. The CDR3 region is CASSSDRGAFF. The covered CDR3 bases are TGCGCCAGCAGCTCCGACAGGGGA. The full variable domain, its missing parts supplied by reference TRBV5-1 and TRBJ1-1, is KAGVTQTPRYLIKTRGQQVTLSCSPISGHRSVSWYQQTPGQGLQFLFEYFSETQRNKGNFPGRFSGRQFSNSRSEMNVSTLELGDSALYLCASSSDRGAFFGQGTRLTVV.